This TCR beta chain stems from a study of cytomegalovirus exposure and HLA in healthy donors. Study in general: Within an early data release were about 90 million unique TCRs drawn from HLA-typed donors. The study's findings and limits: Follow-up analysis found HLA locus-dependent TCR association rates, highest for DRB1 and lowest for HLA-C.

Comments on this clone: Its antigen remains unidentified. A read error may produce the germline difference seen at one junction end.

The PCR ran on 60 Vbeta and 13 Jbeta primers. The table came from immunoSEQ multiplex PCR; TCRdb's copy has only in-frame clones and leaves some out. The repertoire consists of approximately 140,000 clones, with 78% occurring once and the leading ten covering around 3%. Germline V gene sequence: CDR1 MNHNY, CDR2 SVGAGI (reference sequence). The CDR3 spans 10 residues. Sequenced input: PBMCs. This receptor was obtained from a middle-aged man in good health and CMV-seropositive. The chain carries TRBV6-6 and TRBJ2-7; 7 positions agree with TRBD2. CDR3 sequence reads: CASSLGLPIF. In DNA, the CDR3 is TGTGCCAGCAGTCTGGGACTACCAATCTTC.